The subject of this entry is one TCR beta chain. Its specificity is not known. This specimen belongs to a study of cytomegalovirus exposure and HLA in healthy donors. The study, taken as a whole, reports: Both high specificity and high sensitivity reportedly marked the classifier's diagnosis of cytomegalovirus status. The study had only CMV serostatus as immune exposure information. In a later analysis, across HLA loci, associated TCR counts were highest for DRB1, lowest for HLA-C.

This CDR3 has 15 residues. Germline V gene sequence: CDR1 LNHNV, CDR2 YYDKDF (reference sequence). V shed 0 bases and J shed 4 bases, with 12 bases lying between them. PCR primers comprised 60 Vbeta and 13 Jbeta primers. Measured with immunoSEQ multiplex PCR; TCRdb has only the in-frame clones, and not every one. The data hold 110,000 to 150,000 clones, with 72% observed a single time. This TCR derives from a middle-aged man in good health and CMV-seronegative. Specimen: PBMCs. The rearrangement links TRBV15 to TRBJ2-5; D possibly corresponds to TRBD1 (5 bases). The CDR3 spells CATSRDRGILETQYF. CDR3 DNA: TGTGCCACCAGCAGAGATAGGGGTATTCTAGAGACCCAGTACTTC.